The present T cell receptor (beta chain) was sequenced within a study of T cell responses to AZD1222 COVID-19 vaccine. Broader study findings: Unmutated variant regions are reportedly targeted by nearly half of spike-specific TCRs. The donors showed a predominance of white British ancestry and of females, with possible underestimation of clonal diversity.

Using immunoSEQ multiplex PCR, the repertoire was profiled, and TCRdb retains in-frame clones only, with some absent. The sample shows 85,000 or so clones, approximately 86% of them seen only once. Notes on this clone: The target antigen is unknown.

This sequence originates from an adult who received the AZD1222 COVID-19 vaccine. Sequencing was performed on peripheral blood, taken 28 days after the second AZD1222 dose.

CDR3 nucleotides: TGTGCCAGCAGCTCTCGGTCGAGCGGGGGGCGGGAGACCCAGTACTTC. It codes for CASSSRSSGGRETQYF. The chain joins TRBV7-6 to TRBJ2-5; 9 bases line up with TRBD2. The CDR3 length is 16 residues. The germline CDR1 and CDR2 sequences are SGHVS and FNYEAQ. Losses at the gene ends were 4 bases for V and 5 bases for J; bases not matched to a gene: 11.